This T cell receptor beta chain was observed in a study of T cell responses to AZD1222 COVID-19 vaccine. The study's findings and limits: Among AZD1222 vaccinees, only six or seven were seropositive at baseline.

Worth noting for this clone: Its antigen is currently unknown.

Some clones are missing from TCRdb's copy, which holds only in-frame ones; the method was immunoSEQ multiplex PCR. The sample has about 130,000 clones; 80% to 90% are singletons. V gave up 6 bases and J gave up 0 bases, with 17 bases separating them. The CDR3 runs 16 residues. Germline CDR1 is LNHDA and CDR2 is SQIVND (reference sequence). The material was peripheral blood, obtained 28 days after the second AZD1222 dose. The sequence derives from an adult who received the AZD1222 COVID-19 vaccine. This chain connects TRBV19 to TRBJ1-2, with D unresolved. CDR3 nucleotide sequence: TGTGCCAGTAGCGGAAGGGAGGCCGGAGCTAACTATGGCTACACCTTC. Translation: CASSGREAGANYGYTF.